What follows are 19 T cell receptor beta chains derived from one specimen sequenced in a study of cytomegalovirus exposure and HLA in healthy donors. PCR was performed using 60 Vbeta and 13 Jbeta primers. Data came from immunoSEQ multiplex PCR; TCRdb stores just in-frame clones and leaves some out. The repertoire consists of approximately 150,000 clones, with under 90% occurring once and the leading ten covering around 4.3%. The sequencing sample was made of PBMCs. The source of these receptors is a man in his forties in good health and CMV-seronegative.

Only a few counts were recorded for this clone. This chain uses TRBV5-1 with TRBJ2-4; D unresolved. V was cut by 4 bases and J by 6 bases, with 17 bases left in between. This CDR3 spans 15 amino acids. Germline values: CDR1 SGHRS, CDR2 YFSETQ. CDR3 DNA sequence: TGCGCCAGCAGCCCACCCGGGTCCCCCGGAAACATTCAGTACTTC. Translation gives CASSPPGSPGNIQYF.

The rearrangement links TRBV18 to TRBJ1-2; the match to TRBD1 covers 9 bases. Germline CDR1 and CDR2: KGHSH and LQKENI. Unmatched junction bases numbered 5, after V lost 3 bases and J lost 0 bases. The CDR3 consists of 16 residues. The CDR3 sequence: CASSPTGGRPNYGYTF. CDR3 in DNA: TGTGCCAGCTCACCGACAGGGGGACGGCCTAACTATGGCTACACCTTC.

The genes are TRBV5-1 and TRBJ2-5, with 12 bases matching TRBD2. This CDR3 has 16 residues. The ends lost 1 base at V and 1 base at J; junction bases unmatched: 2. Looked up from germline, CDR1 is SGHRS and CDR2 is YFSETQ. This CDR3 is CASSLTSGGIQETQYF. CDR3 bases: TGCGCCAGCAGCTTGACTAGCGGGGGGATCCAAGAGACCCAGTACTTC. Complete variable domain (other parts from reference TRBV5-1 and TRBJ2-5): KAGVTQTPRYLIKTRGQQVTLSCSPISGHRSVSWYQQTPGQGLQFLFEYFSETQRNKGNFPGRFSGRQFSNSRSEMNVSTLELGDSALYLCASSLTSGGIQETQYFGPGTRLLVL.

The chain combines TRBV18 with TRBJ2-3; possible D gene TRBD2, 5 bases. Germline loops: CDR1 KGHSH, CDR2 LQKENI. V lost 4 bases and J lost 9, with 14 bases in between. This CDR3 comprises 13 residues. In nucleotides, the CDR3 is TGTGCCAGCTCACTTGAACTAGAAGACACGCAGTATTTT. It specifies CASSLELEDTQYF.

This chain joins TRBV12-5 and TRBJ1-1, with D possibly TRBD1 on 5 matching bases. Germline V gene data show CDR1 as LGHNT and CDR2 as FRNRAP. The CDR3 has 13 residues. V dropped 5 bases and J dropped 2 bases, with 9 bases sitting between them. The CDR3 DNA follows: TGTGCTAGTGGTCCTGACAGTAACACTGAAGCTTTCTTT. Its translation is CASGPDSNTEAFF. Using reference TRBV12-5 and TRBJ1-1 for the parts outside the CDR3, the full variable domain is DARVTQTPRHKVTEMGQEVTMRCQPILGHNTVFWYRQTMMQGLELLAYFRNRAPLDDSGMPKDRFSAEMPDATLATLKIQPSEPRDSAVYFCASGPDSNTEAFFGQGTRLTVV.

This chain connects TRBV12-5 to TRBJ2-5, with D perhaps TRBD2 (6 bases). Germline loops: CDR1 LGHNT, CDR2 FRNRAP. V was clipped by 7 bases and J by 0 bases, with 15 bases between them. CDR3 length: 15 amino acids. In DNA form, the CDR3 reads TGTGCTAGTGCCCACCCCCGGGACTACCAAGAGACCCAGTACTTC. It is translated as CASAHPRDYQETQYF.

The V and J genes are TRBV19 and TRBJ1-4; D call uncertain. V was pared by 3 bases and J by 5 bases, with 13 bases between. The CDR3 has 15 amino acids. Germline V CDR1 and CDR2: LNHDA, SQIVND (reference sequence). The CDR3 coding sequence is TGTGCCAGTAGTATCGGTCGAGGTTCCAATGAAAAACTGTTTTTT. Its protein is CASSIGRGSNEKLFF.

The CDR3 DNA reads TGTGCCAGCTCACCAAGCCGTCCGGGGAGCACTGAAGCTTTCTTT. It encodes CASSPSRPGSTEAFF. V usage is TRBV18 and J usage is TRBJ1-1; no firm D call. With 2 bases removed from V and 4 bases from J, the gap between germline ends came to 14 bases. CDR1 is KGHSH, CDR2 LQKENI, per germline. The CDR3 length is 15 residues.

This clone was seen more than once but under ten times. The chain carries TRBV5-1 and TRBJ2-2, with a tentative D call TRBD2 (6 bases). This CDR3 is built from 16 residues. Germline V gene data show CDR1 as SGHRS and CDR2 as YFSETQ. V was clipped by 1 base and J by 1 base, with 11 bases between them. The CDR3 nucleotides are TGCGCCAGCAGCTTGTGGGCGGGGATGAACACCGGGGAGCTGTTTTTT. Its translation: CASSLWAGMNTGELFF. Full variable domain (missing parts from reference TRBV5-1 and TRBJ2-2): KAGVTQTPRYLIKTRGQQVTLSCSPISGHRSVSWYQQTPGQGLQFLFEYFSETQRNKGNFPGRFSGRQFSNSRSEMNVSTLELGDSALYLCASSLWAGMNTGELFFGEGSRLTVL.

This clone was seen a few times. The rearrangement links TRBV6-4 to TRBJ2-5, with D possibly matching TRBD1 (6 bases). The J call may be in error: the DNA end matches TRBJ2-7 better. The CDR3 covers 17 residues. Germline lookup yields CDR1 MRHNA and CDR2 SNTAGT. The CDR3 DNA sequence: TGTGCCAGCAGTGAGATCAACCGACAGGTCCCGCACTACGAGCAGTACTTC. Amino acids: CASSEINRQVPHYEQYF.

The CDR3 here is CASSRRTVGGYTF. The CDR3 DNA reads TGTGCCAGTAGTAGGAGGACGGTCGGGGGCTACACCTTC. This chain connects TRBV19 to TRBJ1-2; no clear D. V was shortened by 4 bases and J by 8 bases, with 14 bases between the two germline ends. This CDR3 spans 13 amino acids. Germline V CDR1 and CDR2: LNHDA, SQIVND (reference sequence).

The rearrangement joins TRBV4-2 to TRBJ1-5, with D unresolved. Trimming removed 1 base at V and 4 bases at J, with 8 bases between. Per the germline V gene, CDR1 is LGHNA and CDR2 is YNFKEQ. The CDR3 loop spans 14 amino acids. The CDR3 spells CASSQAQDNQPQHF. CDR3 DNA sequence: TGTGCCAGCAGCCAAGCGCAGGATAATCAGCCCCAGCATTTT.

The chain carries TRBV29-1 and TRBJ2-3; a possible D gene is TRBD1 (5 bases). The CDR3 is made up of 12 amino acids. Germline CDR1 reads SQVTM; CDR2 reads ANQGSEA. Trimming removed 3 bases from V and 4 bases from J, with 8 bases in between. In DNA form, the CDR3 reads TGCAGCGTTGATTCAGGGCCAGATACGCAGTATTTT. Translated, it gives CSVDSGPDTQYF.

CDR3 amino acids: CASSLDRGNEKLFF. The DNA of the CDR3 is TGTGCCAGCAGCTTGGACAGGGGGAATGAAAAACTGTTTTTT. This chain joins TRBV5-4 and TRBJ1-4; 8 bases align to TRBD1. V shed 0 bases, J shed 5 bases, and the junction held 0 bases outside the gene matches. Per germline, CDR1 SGHNT and CDR2 YYREEE (reference sequence). The CDR3 is made up of 14 amino acids.

This clone was detected once. The chain employs TRBV21-1 and TRBJ2-1; the DNA was not compared with TRBD2, the D call given in the table. TRBV21-1 is classified as a pseudogene. There are 18 residues in the CDR3. CDR3 in amino acids: CASSKIGAGGLSYNEQFF. In DNA, the CDR3 is TGTGCCAGCAGCAAAATCGGAGCGGGGGGGCTCTCCTACAATGAGCAGTTCTTC.

This chain links TRBV23-1 with TRBJ1-1; TRBD1 is a possible D gene (5 bases). TRBV23-1 is an ORF for which the function is uncertain. The V end lost 7 bases, the J end lost 4 bases, and 25 bases lay between the germline ends. CDR3 length: 17 amino acids. The CDR3 DNA follows: TGCGCCAGCACCCCTTACGACAGAAACAAAAATGGCACTGAAGCTTTCTTT. It is translated as CASTPYDRNKNGTEAFF.

The rearrangement links TRBV25-1 to TRBJ1-1, with D unresolved. Germline V gene data show CDR1 as MGHDK and CDR2 as SYGVNS. There are 15 residues in the CDR3. V was trimmed by 4 bases and J by 0 bases, leaving 12 bases between them. CDR3 bases: TGTGCCAGCAGTGGCCTTGGCAGATTGAACACTGAAGCTTTCTTT. Translating it yields CASSGLGRLNTEAFF.

This sequence joins TRBV27 and TRBJ2-1; TRBD1 matches at 7 bases. Losses at the gene ends were 3 bases for V and 7 bases for J; bases not matched to a gene: 3. The germline V gene encodes CDR1 MNHEY and CDR2 SMNVEV (reference sequence). The CDR3 runs to 13 residues. CDR3 nucleotides: TGTGCCAGCAGTTTTAGGGGGCGGAATGAGCAGTTCTTC. It is translated as CASSFRGRNEQFF.

This clone was seen only a few times. The gene calls are TRBV7-3 and TRBJ1-2; the D gene is possibly TRBD1 (6 bases). CDR3 size: 13 residues. The ends were cut back, 3 bases at V and 2 bases at J, with 7 bases in the middle. Germline CDR1 is SGHTA and CDR2 is FQGTGA. CDR3 sequence (DNA): TGTGCCAGCAGCTTGCAGGGGAACTATGGCTACACCTTC. The encoded protein is CASSLQGNYGYTF.